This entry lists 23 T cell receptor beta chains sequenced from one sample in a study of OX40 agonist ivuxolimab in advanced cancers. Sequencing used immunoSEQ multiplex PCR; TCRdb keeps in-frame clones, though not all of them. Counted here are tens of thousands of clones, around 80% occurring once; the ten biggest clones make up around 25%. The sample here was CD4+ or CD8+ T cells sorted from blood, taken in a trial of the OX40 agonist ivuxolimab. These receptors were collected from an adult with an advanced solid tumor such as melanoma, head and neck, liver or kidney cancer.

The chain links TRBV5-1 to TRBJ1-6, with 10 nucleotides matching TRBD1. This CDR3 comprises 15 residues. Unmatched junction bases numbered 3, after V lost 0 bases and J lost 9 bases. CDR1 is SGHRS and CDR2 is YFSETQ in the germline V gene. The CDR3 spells CASSLEGTGASPLHF. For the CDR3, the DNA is TGCGCCAGCAGCTTGGAAGGGACAGGGGCTTCACCCCTCCACTTT.

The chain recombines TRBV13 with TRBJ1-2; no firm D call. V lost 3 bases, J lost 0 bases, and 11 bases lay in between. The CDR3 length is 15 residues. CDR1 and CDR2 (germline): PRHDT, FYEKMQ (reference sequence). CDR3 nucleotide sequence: TGTGCCAGCAGCTTTTCCCGTGCCGCTAACTATGGCTACACCTTC. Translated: CASSFSRAANYGYTF.

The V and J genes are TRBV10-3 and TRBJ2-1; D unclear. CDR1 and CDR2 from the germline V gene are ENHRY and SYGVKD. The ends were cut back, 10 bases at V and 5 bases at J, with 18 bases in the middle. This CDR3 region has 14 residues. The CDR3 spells CASRPRDFNNEQFF. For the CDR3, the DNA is TGTGCCAGTCGACCCCGAGACTTTAACAATGAGCAGTTCTTC.

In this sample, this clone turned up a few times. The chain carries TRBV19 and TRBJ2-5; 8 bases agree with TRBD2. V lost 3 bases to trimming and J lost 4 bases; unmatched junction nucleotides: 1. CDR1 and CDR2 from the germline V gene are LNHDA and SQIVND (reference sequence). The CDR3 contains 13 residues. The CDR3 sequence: CASSISGAETQYF. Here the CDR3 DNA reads TGTGCCAGTAGTATTAGCGGGGCAGAGACCCAGTACTTC.

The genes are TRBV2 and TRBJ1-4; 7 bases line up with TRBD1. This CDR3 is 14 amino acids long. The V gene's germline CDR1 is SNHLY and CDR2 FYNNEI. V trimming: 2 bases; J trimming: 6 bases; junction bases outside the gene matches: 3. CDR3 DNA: TGTGCCAGCAGTGAATTAGGGGGCTATGAAAAACTGTTTTTT. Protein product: CASSELGGYEKLFF.

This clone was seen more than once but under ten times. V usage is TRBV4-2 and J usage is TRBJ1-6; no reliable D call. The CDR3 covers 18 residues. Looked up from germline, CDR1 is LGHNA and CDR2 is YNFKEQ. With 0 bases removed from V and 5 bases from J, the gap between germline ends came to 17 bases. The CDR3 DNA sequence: TGTGCCAGCAGCCAAGATAGCCTCCGGACGGAGAATAATTCACCCCTCCACTTT. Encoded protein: CASSQDSLRTENNSPLHF.

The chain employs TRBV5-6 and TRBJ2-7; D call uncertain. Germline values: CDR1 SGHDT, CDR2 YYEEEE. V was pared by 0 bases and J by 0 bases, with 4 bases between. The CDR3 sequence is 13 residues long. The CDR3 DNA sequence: TGTGCCAGCAGCTTGGGCAACTCCTACGAGCAGTACGTC. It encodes CASSLGNSYEQYV.

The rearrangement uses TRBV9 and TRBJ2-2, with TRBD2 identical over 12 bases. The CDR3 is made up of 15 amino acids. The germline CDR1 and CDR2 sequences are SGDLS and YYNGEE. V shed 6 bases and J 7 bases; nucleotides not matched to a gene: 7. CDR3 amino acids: CASTPSGGAVGELFF. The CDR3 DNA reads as TGTGCCAGCACCCCTAGCGGGGGGGCCGTCGGGGAGCTGTTTTTT.

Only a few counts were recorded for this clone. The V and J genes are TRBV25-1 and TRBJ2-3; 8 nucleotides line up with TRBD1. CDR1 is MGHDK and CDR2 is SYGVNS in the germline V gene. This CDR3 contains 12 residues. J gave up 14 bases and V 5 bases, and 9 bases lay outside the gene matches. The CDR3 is CASSQGQGPLYF. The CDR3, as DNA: TGTGCCAGCAGTCAAGGACAGGGCCCATTGTATTTT.

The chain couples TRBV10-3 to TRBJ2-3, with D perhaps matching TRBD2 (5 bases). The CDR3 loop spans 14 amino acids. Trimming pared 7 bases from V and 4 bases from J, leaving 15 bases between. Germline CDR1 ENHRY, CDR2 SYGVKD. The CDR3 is CAINNEMGADTQYF. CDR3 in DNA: TGTGCCATCAATAATGAGATGGGAGCAGATACGCAGTATTTT.

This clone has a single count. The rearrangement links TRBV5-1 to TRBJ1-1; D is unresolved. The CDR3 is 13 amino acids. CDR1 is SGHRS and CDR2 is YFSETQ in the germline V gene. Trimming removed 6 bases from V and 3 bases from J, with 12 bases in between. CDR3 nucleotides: TGCGCCAGCACCAAGGCGGTTCACACTGAAGCTTTCTTT. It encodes CASTKAVHTEAFF.

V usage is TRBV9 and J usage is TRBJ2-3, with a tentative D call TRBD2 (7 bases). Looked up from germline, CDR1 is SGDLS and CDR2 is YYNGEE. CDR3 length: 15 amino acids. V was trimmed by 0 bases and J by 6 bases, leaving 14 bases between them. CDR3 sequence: CASSVGGGGADTQYF. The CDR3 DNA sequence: TGTGCCAGCAGCGTAGGTGGGGGGGGCGCTGATACGCAGTATTTT.

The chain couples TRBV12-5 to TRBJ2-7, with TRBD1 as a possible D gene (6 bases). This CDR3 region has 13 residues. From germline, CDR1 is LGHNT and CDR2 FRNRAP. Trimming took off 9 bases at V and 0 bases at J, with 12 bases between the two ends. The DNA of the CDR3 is TGTGCTAGCCGTACAGGGAGCTCCTACGAGCAGTACTTC. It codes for CASRTGSSYEQYF.

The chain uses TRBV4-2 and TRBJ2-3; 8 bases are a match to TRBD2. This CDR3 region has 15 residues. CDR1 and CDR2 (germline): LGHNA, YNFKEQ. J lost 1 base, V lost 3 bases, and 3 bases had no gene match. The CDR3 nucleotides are TGTGCCAGCAGCCACCTACTAGCGGGCACAGATACGCAGTATTTT. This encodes CASSHLLAGTDTQYF.

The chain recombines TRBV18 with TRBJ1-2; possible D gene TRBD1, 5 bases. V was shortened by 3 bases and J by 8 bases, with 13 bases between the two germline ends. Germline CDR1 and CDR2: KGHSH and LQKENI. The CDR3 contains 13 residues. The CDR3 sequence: CASSPNRIEGYTF. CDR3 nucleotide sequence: TGTGCCAGCTCACCGAACAGGATAGAAGGCTACACCTTC.

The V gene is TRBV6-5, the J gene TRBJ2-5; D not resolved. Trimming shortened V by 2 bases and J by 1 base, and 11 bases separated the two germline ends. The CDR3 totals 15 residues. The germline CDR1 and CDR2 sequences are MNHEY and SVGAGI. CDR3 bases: TGTGCCAGCAGTTACAATGGGGTCCTCCAAGAGACCCAGTACTTC. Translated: CASSYNGVLQETQYF.

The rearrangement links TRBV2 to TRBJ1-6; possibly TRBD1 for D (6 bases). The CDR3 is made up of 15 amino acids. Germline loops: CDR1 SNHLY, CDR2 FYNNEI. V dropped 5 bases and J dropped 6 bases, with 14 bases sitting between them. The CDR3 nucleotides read TGTGCCAGCAGTTACGGGGGGGCGCTTAATTCACCCCTCCACTTT. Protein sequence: CASSYGGALNSPLHF.

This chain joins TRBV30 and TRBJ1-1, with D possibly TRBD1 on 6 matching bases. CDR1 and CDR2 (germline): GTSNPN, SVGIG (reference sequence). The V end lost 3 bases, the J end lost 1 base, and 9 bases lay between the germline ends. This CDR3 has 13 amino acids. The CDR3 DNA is TGTGCCTGGAGGGGGACATCGAACACTGAAGCTTTCTTT. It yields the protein CAWRGTSNTEAFF.

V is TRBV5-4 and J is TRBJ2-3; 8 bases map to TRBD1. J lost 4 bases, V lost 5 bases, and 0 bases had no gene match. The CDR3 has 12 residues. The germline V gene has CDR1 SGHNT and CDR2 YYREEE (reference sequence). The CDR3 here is CASRQGADTQYF. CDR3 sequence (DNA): TGTGCCAGCAGACAGGGGGCAGATACGCAGTATTTT.

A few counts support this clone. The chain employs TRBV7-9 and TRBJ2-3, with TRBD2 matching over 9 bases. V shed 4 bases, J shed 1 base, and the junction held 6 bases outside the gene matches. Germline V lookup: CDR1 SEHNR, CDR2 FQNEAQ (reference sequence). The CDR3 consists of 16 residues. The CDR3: CASSWLAGQRTDTQYF. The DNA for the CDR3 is TGTGCCAGCAGCTGGCTAGCGGGACAACGCACAGATACGCAGTATTTT.

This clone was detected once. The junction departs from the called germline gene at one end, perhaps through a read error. The CDR3 is CASTYGGGSYSPLHF. The CDR3 DNA reads TGTGCCAGCACTTACGGGGGGGGGTCATATTCACCCCTCCACTTT. V and J are TRBV6-6 and TRBJ1-6, with a weak D call TRBD1 (5 bases). CDR1 and CDR2 from the germline V gene are MNHNY and SVGAGI (reference sequence). CDR3 length: 15 amino acids.

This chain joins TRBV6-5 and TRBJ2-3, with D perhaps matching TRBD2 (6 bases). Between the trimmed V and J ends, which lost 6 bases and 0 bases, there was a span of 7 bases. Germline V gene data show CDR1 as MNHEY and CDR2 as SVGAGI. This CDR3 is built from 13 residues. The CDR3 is CASSLASTDTQYF. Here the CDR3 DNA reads TGTGCCAGCAGCCTAGCGAGCACAGATACGCAGTATTTT.

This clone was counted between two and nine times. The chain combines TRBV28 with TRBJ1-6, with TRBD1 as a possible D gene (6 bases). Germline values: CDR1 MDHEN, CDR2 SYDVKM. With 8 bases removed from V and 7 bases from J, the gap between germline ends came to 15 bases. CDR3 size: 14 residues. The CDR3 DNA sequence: TGTGCCAGCGGACTCCCAGACAGGAATTCACCCCTCCACTTT. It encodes CASGLPDRNSPLHF.